The clone carrying this T cell receptor (beta chain) was detected only a few times. The CDR3 is made up of 16 amino acids. These data are taken from a study of blood T cells in healthy people across ages. Together with a sample-barcoded 5' primer, a J-beta primer mix was included in a second PCR lasting about 6 to 11 cycles. A tag from a template-switch adaptor with 12 random nucleotides marked each cDNA molecule. TCRdb itself ran the 5' RACE reads through MiXCR, one entry per CDR3 protein. Seen here are roughly 560,000 distinct CDR3 sequences, 24% observed once, and the top ten hold roughly 9%. Separately, the same data were catalogued under a study of T cells of mothers and their children. Turning to that study: For cDNA synthesis, the complete extracted RNA was used (roughly 1.5 ug per 15 ul).

The origin of this receptor is a boy between 10 and 17 years old in good health. The specimen was blood. The chain links TRBV21-1 to TRBJ2-3; TRBD2 is taken as the D call from the table, unchecked against the DNA. TRBV21-1 is a pseudogene segment. CDR3 loop: CASSNGTSGDTDTQYF. The CDR3 DNA sequence: TGTGCCAGCAGCAATGGGACTAGCGGAGACACAGATACGCAGTATTTT.